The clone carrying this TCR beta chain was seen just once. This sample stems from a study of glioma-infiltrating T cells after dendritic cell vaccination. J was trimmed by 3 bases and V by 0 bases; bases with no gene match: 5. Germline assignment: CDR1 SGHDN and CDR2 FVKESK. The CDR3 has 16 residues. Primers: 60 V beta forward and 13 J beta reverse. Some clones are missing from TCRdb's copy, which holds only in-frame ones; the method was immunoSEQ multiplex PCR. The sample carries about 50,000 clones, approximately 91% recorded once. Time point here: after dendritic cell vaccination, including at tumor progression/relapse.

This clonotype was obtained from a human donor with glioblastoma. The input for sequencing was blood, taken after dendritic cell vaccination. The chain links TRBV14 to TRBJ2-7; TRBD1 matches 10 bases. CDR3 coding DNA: TGTGCCAGCAGCCAAGATTTCGGACAGGGGGTCTACGAGCAGTACTTC. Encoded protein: CASSQDFGQGVYEQYF.